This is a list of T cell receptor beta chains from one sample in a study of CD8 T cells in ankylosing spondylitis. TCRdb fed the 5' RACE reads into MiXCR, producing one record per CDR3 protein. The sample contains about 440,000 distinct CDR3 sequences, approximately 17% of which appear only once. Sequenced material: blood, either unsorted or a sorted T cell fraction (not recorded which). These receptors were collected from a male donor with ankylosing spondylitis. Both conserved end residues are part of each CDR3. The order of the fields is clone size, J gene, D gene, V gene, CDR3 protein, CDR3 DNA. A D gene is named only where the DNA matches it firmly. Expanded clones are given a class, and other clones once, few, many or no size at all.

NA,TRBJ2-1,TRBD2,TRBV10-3,CAISEMSSGGNEQFF,TGTGCCATCAGTGAGATGTCTAGCGGGGGGAATGAGCAGTTCTTC
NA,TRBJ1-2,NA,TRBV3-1,CASSQQGNGYTF,TGTGCCAGCAGCCAACAGGGTAATGGCTACACCTTC
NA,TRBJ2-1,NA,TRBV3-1,CASSQASNEQFF,TGTGCCAGCAGCCAAGCTAGCAATGAGCAGTTCTTC
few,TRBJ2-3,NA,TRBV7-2,CASSRGAGSTDTQYF,TGTGCCAGCAGCCGAGGGGCAGGGAGCACAGATACGCAGTATTTT
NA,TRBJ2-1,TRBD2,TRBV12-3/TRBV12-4,CASSLELAGVEQFF,TGTGCCAGCAGTTTAGAACTAGCGGGAGTTGAGCAGTTCTTC
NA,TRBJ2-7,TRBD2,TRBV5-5,CASSTGLAGAYEQYF,TGTGCCAGCAGCACAGGACTAGCGGGTGCCTACGAGCAGTACTTC
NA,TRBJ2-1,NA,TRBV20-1,CSAPLALEQFF,TGCAGTGCGCCGCTAGCGCTTGAGCAGTTCTTC
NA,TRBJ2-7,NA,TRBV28,CASSTYMGLRRPYEQYF,TGTGCCAGCAGTACTTATATGGGACTCCGACGTCCCTACGAGCAGTACTTC
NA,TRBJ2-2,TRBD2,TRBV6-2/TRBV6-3,CASSYLGRERAGELFF,TGTGCCAGCAGTTACCTGGGGAGGGAGCGGGCCGGGGAGCTGTTTTTT
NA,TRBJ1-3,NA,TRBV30,CAWSYPFSGNTIYF,TGTGCCTGGAGTTACCCCTTCTCTGGAAACACCATATATTTT
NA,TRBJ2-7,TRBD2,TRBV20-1,CSARDSASGGEREQYF,TGCAGTGCTAGAGATTCCGCCAGCGGGGGCGAGAGGGAGCAGTACTTC
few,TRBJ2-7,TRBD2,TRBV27,CASSGRVTYEQYF,TGTGCCAGCAGCGGGAGGGTGACCTACGAGCAGTACTTC
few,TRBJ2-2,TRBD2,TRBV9,CASSVEGLAGEVGAGELFF,TGTGCCAGCAGCGTAGAGGGACTAGCGGGTGAAGTCGGAGCCGGGGAGCTGTTTTTT
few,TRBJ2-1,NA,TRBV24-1,CATSDNEQFF,TGTGCCACCAGCGACAATGAGCAGTTCTTC
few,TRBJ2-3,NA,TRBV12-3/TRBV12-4,CASSPSIFTDTQYF,TGTGCCAGCAGCCCGTCGATATTCACAGATACGCAGTATTTT
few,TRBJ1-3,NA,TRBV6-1,CASSLYTGNTIYF,TGTGCCAGCAGCCTCTATACTGGAAACACCATATATTTT
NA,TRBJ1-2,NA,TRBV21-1,CASSKAGQGVDYGYTF,TGTGCCAGCAGCAAAGCTGGACAGGGGGTCGACTATGGCTACACCTTC
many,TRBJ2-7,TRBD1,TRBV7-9,CASSLGGQFYEQYF,TGTGCCAGCAGCTTAGGGGGACAGTTCTACGAGCAGTACTTC
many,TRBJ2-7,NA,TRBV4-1,CASSQDVVGLYEQYF,TGCGCCAGCAGCCAAGATGTTGTAGGGCTCTACGAGCAGTACTTC
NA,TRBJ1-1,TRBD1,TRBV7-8,CASSPQGVQNTEAFF,TGTGCCAGCAGCCCCCAGGGGGTACAGAACACTGAAGCTTTCTTT
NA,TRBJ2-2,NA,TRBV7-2,CASSSDRAGELFF,TGTGCCAGCAGCTCAGACCGCGCCGGGGAGCTGTTTTTT
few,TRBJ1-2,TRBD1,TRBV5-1,CASSLIQGAGDGYTF,TGCGCCAGCAGCTTGATCCAGGGGGCAGGGGATGGCTACACCTTC
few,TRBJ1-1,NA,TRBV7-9,CASSTRDINTEAFF,TGTGCCAGCAGCACTCGGGACATTAACACTGAAGCTTTCTTT
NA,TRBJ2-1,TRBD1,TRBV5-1,CASSEVRTGDNEQFF,TGCGCCAGCAGCGAAGTTCGGACAGGGGACAATGAGCAGTTCTTC
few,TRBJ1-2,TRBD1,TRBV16,CASSQRTGGSYGYTF,TGTGCCAGCAGCCAGAGGACAGGGGGCTCCTATGGCTACACCTTC
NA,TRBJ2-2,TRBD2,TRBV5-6,CASGGGPHTGELFF,TGTGCCAGCGGCGGGGGGCCCCACACCGGGGAGCTGTTTTTT
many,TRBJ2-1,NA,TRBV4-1,CASSLKSSGTSNNGEQFF,TGCGCCAGCAGCCTGAAATCGTCAGGGACATCGAATAATGGTGAGCAGTTCTTC
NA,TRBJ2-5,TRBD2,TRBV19,CASNPGLAGQETQYF,TGTGCCAGTAACCCAGGACTAGCGGGACAAGAGACCCAGTACTTC
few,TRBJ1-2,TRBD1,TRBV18,CASSSTTGVPNYGYTF,TGTGCCAGCTCATCTACTACAGGGGTTCCTAACTATGGCTACACCTTC
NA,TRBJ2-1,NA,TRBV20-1,CSARGVGARGEQFF,TGCAGTGCTAGAGGAGTGGGGGCTCGAGGTGAGCAGTTCTTC
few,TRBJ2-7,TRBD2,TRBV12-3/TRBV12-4,CATQLASGNYEQYF,TGTGCCACCCAGCTGGCTAGCGGGAACTACGAGCAGTACTTC
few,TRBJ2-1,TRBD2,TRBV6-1,CASSRGLAASHNEQFF,TGTGCCAGCAGTCGAGGACTAGCTGCCTCCCACAATGAGCAGTTCTTC
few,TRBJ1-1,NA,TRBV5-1,CASSLGGRGTEAFF,TGCGCCAGCAGCTTGGGAGGCAGGGGCACTGAAGCTTTCTTT
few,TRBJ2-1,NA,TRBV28,CASSPSGRGVYEQFF,TGTGCCAGCAGCCCCTCTGGCAGGGGGGTGTATGAGCAGTTCTTC
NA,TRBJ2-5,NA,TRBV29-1,CSVEEQGLGETQYF,TGCAGCGTTGAAGAGCAGGGATTGGGGGAGACCCAGTACTTC
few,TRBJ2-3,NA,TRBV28,CASSLGGGLIDTQYF,TGTGCCAGCAGTTTGGGGGGGGGCCTGATAGATACGCAGTATTTT
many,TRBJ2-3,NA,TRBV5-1,CASSLATGKERTDTQYF,TGCGCCAGCAGCTTGGCGACAGGCAAAGAAAGGACAGATACGCAGTATTTT
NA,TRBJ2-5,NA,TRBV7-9,CASSLVDKQETQYF,TGTGCCAGCAGCTTAGTGGACAAGCAGGAGACCCAGTACTTC
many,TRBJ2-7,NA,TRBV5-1,CASSLAGRESEQYF,TGCGCCAGCAGCTTGGCTGGCAGGGAAAGCGAGCAGTACTTC